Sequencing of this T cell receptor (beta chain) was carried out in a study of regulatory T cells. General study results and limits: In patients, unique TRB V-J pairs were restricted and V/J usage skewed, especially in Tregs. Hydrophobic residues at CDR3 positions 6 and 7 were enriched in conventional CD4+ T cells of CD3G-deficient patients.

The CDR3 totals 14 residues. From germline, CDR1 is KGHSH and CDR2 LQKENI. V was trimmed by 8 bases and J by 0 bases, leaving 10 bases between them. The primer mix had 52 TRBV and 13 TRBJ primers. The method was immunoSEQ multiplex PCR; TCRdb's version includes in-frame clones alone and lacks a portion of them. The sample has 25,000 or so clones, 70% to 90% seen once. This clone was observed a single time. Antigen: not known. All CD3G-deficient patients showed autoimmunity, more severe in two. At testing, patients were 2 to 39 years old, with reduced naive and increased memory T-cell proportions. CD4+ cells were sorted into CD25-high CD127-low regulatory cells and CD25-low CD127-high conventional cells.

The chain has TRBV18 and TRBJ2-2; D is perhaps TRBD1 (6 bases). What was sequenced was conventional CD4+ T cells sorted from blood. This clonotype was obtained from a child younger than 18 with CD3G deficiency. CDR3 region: CASRGQTNTGELFF. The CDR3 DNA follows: TGTGCCAGCCGCGGACAGACGAACACCGGGGAGCTGTTTTTT.